Presented here are 8 T cell receptor beta chains from one specimen sequenced in a study of cytomegalovirus exposure and HLA in healthy donors. PCR primers comprised 60 Vbeta and 13 Jbeta primers. Only in-frame clones appear in the TCRdb table, and some are missing; sequencing was by immunoSEQ multiplex PCR. The table includes 190,000 or so clones, 79% detected once. The sequencing input was PBMCs. These receptors were collected from a girl between 5 and 17 years old in good health and CMV-seropositive.

The CDR3 DNA follows: TGTGCCAGCAGATACGCCGGGACAGGGGAGTATGGCTACACCTTC. Translated: CASRYAGTGEYGYTF. The genes are TRBV28 and TRBJ1-2, with 10 bases lining up with TRBD1. V lost 6 bases to trimming and J lost 5 bases; unmatched junction nucleotides: 9. CDR1 MDHEN and CDR2 SYDVKM come from the germline V gene. The CDR3 runs to 15 residues.

The chain has TRBV5-1 and TRBJ2-1, with 7 bases identical to TRBD1. The trim removed 0 bases at V and 8 bases at J, leaving 5 bases unmatched. The CDR3 is 14 amino acids. From germline, CDR1 is SGHRS and CDR2 YFSETQ. The CDR3 here is CASSLAGDSYEQFF. As DNA, the CDR3 is TGCGCCAGCAGCTTGGCCGGGGACAGCTATGAGCAGTTCTTC.

The genes are TRBV11-2 and TRBJ2-7; 9 bases line up with TRBD1. Trimming cost V 4 bases and J 3 bases; bases outside gene matches: 7. The CDR3 loop spans 15 amino acids. Germline values: CDR1 SGHAT, CDR2 FQNNGV. CDR3 bases: TGTGCCAGCAGCTCACCGGGACAGGGTGTCTACGAGCAGTACTTC. This gives the protein CASSSPGQGVYEQYF.

The J gene is TRBJ2-7, the V gene TRBV5-4; D is undetermined. The germline gives CDR1 SGHNT, CDR2 YYREEE (reference sequence). Trimming stripped 2 bases from V and 0 bases from J, with 9 bases between. This CDR3 comprises 14 residues. The CDR3 loop reads CASSFPGASYEQYF. CDR3 in DNA: TGTGCCAGCAGCTTCCCAGGTGCCTCCTACGAGCAGTACTTC.

The chain combines TRBV5-4 with TRBJ1-2; 9 bases match TRBD1. Trimming cost V 0 bases and J 6 bases; bases outside gene matches: 12. This CDR3 is 17 amino acids long. Germline V gene sequence: CDR1 SGHNT, CDR2 YYREEE (reference sequence). For the CDR3, the DNA is TGTGCCAGCAGCTTGGGCCCCGGGACAGGGATTCTAAATGGCTACACCTTC. It codes for CASSLGPGTGILNGYTF.

The rearrangement links TRBV5-1 to TRBJ2-5, with 7 bases aligning to TRBD2. With V trimmed by 4 bases and J by 3 bases, 9 bases remained unmatched. The CDR3 is 15 residues long. The germline gives CDR1 SGHRS, CDR2 YFSETQ. CDR3 coding DNA: TGCGCCAGCAGCATGGGGGGTCTAGCGGAAGAGACCCAGTACTTC. Its protein is CASSMGGLAEETQYF.

Worth noting for this clone: This same CDR3 is encoded by further DNA sequences in the sample. For the CDR3, the DNA is TGTGCCAGCAGTAACGGGAACGCCCAAGAGACCCAGTACTTC. It encodes CASSNGNAQETQYF. The chain joins TRBV6-1 to TRBJ2-5; tentatively, D is TRBD2 (5 bases). CDR1 is MNHNS, CDR2 SASEGT, per germline. With 5 bases removed from V and 1 base from J, the gap between germline ends came to 11 bases. There are 14 residues in the CDR3.

J is TRBJ1-2 and V is TRBV7-8, with unresolved D. CDR3 length: 13 residues. CDR1 is SGHVS and CDR2 is FQNEAQ in the germline V gene. V gave up 5 bases and J gave up 8 bases, with 15 bases separating them. CDR3 loop: CASSPREARGYTF. Written as DNA, the CDR3 is TGTGCCAGCAGCCCCCGGGAAGCGAGGGGCTACACCTTC. The variable domain in full, with the rest retrieved from reference TRBV7-8 and TRBJ1-2, is GAGVSQSPRYKVAKRGQDVALRCDPISGHVSLFWYQQALGQGPEFLTYFQNEAQLDKSGLPSDRFFAERPEGSVSTLKIQRTQQEDSAVYLCASSPREARGYTFGSGTRLTVV.